The T cell receptor beta chain under discussion was sequenced for a study of cytomegalovirus exposure and HLA in healthy donors. Regarding this clone: Antigen specificity is unknown.

The PCR contained 60 Vbeta and 13 Jbeta primers. Assay: immunoSEQ multiplex PCR; the TCRdb copy retains only in-frame clones and omits some. The top ten clones hold around 10% of a sample with about 160,000 clones, roughly 80% of them seen once. Study-wide results and limits: Reportedly, TCR beta sequences accurately predicted HLA-A and HLA-B alleles in most subjects. The presence/absence work took it that sequencing depth was about the same across donors.

The CDR3 extends over 14 amino acids. Germline V gene sequence: CDR1 MNHEY, CDR2 SVGAGI. V shed 3 bases, J shed 8 bases, and the junction held 9 bases outside the gene matches. This sequence joins TRBV6-5 and TRBJ1-2, with 7 positions matching TRBD1. The sample was PBMCs. This receptor was obtained from a man aged 45-65 years in good health and CMV-seropositive. The chain's CDR3 is CASSYSQGQVGYTF. In DNA form, the CDR3 reads TGTGCCAGCAGTTATTCACAGGGGCAAGTAGGCTACACCTTC.